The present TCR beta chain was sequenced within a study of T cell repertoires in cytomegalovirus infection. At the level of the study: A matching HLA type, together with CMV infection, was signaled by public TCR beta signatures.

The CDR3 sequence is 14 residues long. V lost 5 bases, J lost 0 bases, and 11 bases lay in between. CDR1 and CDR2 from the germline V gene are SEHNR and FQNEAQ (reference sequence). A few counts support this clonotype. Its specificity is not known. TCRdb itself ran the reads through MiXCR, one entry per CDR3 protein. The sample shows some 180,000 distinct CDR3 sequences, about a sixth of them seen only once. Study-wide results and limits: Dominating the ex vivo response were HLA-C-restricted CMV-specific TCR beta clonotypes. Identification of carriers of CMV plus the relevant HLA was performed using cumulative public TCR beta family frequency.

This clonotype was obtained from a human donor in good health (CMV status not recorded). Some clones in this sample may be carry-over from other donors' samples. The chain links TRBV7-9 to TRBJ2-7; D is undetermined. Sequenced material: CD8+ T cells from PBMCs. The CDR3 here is CASSADLHSYEQYF. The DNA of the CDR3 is TGTGCCAGCAGCGCCGACTTGCACTCCTACGAGCAGTACTTC.